This paragraph reports one T cell receptor beta chain. Other DNA sequences from this sample encode an identical CDR3 as well. Trimming removed 1 base from V and 0 bases from J, with 7 bases in between. The germline V gene encodes CDR1 SGHRS and CDR2 YFSETQ. The CDR3 covers 14 residues. Method: immunoSEQ multiplex PCR; TCRdb's copy keeps in-frame clones and lacks some. The profile shows around 56,000 clones, around 83% of them singletons. This sample was taken from a study of identifying expanded T cells in peripheral blood. This TCR derives from a person between 18 and 75 years old in good health. Sequencing was carried out using blood. V and J are TRBV5-1 and TRBJ1-1, with a possible D match to TRBD1 (5 bases). CDR3 sequence: CASSLLGVNTEAFF. Here the CDR3 DNA reads TGCGCCAGCAGCTTGCTGGGGGTGAACACTGAAGCTTTCTTT.